This entry concerns a single T cell receptor (beta chain). Its matching antigen is unknown. This PCR relied on a set of 60 Vbeta primers and 13 Jbeta primers. TCRdb keeps only in-frame clones here, not all; method: immunoSEQ multiplex PCR. The sample lists 110,000 to 150,000 clones, over 60% seen once, with 4.5% to 6% in the top ten. This entry belongs to a study of cytomegalovirus exposure and HLA in healthy donors. Study findings and constraints: High sensitivity and specificity were reportedly achieved when the classifier diagnosed cytomegalovirus status. The study put some 150 TCR beta chains on its list as cytomegalovirus-associated.

Unrecorded immune exposures were likely, despite nominal health at sampling. Sequencing was carried out using PBMCs. The TCR originated in a woman in her forties or fifties in good health and CMV-seronegative.

The CDR3 loop reads CASSLGLRAITDTQYF. The CDR3 bases are TGCGCCAGCAGCTTGGGGTTGCGGGCCATCACAGATACGCAGTATTTT. The rearrangement links TRBV5-1 to TRBJ2-3; D is possibly TRBD2 (5 bases). Trimming shortened V by 0 bases and J by 2 bases, and 13 bases separated the two germline ends. The CDR3 has 16 residues. Germline assignment: CDR1 SGHRS and CDR2 YFSETQ.